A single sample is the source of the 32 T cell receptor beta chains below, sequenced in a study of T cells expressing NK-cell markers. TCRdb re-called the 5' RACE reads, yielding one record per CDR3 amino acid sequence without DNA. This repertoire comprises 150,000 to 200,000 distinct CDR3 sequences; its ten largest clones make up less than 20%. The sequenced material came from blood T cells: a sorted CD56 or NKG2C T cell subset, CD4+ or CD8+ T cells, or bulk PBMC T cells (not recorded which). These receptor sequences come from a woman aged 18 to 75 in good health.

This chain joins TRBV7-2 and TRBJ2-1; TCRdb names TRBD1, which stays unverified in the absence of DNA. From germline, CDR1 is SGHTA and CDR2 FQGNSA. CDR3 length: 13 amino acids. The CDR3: CASSLMGVLEQFF. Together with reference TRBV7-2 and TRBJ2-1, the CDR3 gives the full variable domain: GAGVSQSPSNKVTEKGKDVELRCDPISGHTALYWYRQSLGQGLEFLIYFQGNSAPDKSGLPSDRFSAERTGGSVSTLTIQRTQQEDSAVYLCASSLMGVLEQFFGPGTRLTVL.

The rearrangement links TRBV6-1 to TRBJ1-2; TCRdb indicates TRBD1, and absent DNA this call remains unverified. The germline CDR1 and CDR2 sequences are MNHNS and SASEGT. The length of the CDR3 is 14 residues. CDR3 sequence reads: CATKKSGAHSGYTF.

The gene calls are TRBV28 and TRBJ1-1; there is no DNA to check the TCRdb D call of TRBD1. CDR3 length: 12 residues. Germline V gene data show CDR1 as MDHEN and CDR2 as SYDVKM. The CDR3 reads CASSNDRGRAFF.

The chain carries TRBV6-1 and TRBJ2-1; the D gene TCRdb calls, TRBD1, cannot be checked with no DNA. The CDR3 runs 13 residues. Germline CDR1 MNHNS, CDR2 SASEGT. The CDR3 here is CASTRVGVNEQFF.

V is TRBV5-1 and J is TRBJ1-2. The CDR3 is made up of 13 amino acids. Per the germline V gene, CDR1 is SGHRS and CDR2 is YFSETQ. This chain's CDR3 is CASSLGPVDGYTF.

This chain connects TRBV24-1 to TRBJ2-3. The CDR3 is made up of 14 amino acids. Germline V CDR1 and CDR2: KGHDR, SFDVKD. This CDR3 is CATSDPNYWDTQYF.

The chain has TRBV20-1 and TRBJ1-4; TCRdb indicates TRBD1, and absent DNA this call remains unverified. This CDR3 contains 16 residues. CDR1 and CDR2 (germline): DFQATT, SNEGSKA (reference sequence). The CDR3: CSASPGQGGRAEKLFF.

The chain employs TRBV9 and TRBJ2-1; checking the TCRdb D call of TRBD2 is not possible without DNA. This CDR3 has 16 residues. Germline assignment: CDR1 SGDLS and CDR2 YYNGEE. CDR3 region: CASSPLAGGLRNEQFF. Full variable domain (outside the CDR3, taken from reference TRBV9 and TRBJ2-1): DSGVTQTPKHLITATGQRVTLRCSPRSGDLSVYWYQQSLDQGLQFLIQYYNGEERAKGNILERFSAQQFPDLHSELNLSSLELGDSALYFCASSPLAGGLRNEQFFGPGTRLTVL.

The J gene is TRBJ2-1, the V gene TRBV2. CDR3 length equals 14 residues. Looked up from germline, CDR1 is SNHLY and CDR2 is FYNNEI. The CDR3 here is CASSEIGPTGEQFF.

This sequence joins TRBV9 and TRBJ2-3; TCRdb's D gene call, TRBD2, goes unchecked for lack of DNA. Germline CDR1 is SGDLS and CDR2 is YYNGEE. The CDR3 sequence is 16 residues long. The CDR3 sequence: CASSLSPGLGTDTQYF.

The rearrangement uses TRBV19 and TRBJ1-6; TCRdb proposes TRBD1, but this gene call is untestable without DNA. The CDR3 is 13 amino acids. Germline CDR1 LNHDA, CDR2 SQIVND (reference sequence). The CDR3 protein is CASSMRGQSPLHF.

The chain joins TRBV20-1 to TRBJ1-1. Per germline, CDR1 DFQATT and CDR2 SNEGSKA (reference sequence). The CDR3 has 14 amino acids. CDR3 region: CSARVPRFNTEAFF.

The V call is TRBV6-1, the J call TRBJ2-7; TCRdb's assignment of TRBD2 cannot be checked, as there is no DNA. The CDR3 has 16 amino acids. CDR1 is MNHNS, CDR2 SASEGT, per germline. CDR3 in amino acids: CASSGNGLAGAYEQYF.

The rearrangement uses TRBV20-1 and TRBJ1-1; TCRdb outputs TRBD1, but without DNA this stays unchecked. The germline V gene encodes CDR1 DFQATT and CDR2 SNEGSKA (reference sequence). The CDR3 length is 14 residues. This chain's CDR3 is CSARGDRGNTEAFF.

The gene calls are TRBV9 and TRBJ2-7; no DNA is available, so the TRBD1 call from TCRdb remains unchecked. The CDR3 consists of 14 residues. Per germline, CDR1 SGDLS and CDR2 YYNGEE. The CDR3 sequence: CASSVIDRVYEQYF.

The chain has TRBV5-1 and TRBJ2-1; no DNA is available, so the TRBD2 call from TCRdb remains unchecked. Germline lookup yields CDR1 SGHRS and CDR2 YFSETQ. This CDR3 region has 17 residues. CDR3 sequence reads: CASRAGTSVSSYNEQFF.

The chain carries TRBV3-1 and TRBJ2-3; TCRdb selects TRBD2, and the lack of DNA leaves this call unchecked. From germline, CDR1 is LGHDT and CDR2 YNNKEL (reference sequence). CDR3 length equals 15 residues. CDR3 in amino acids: CASSQGGTRADTQYF.

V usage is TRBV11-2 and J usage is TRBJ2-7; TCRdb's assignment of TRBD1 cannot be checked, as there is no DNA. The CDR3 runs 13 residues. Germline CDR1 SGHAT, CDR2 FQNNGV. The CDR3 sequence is CASRRTGVYEQYF.

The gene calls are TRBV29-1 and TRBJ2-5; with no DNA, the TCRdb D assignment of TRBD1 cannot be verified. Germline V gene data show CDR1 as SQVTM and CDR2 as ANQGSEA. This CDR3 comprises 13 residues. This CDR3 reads CSVDRGGTETQYF.

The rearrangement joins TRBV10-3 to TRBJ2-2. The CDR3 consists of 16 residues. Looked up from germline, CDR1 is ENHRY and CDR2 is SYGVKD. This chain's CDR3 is CAISVGVNANTGELFF.

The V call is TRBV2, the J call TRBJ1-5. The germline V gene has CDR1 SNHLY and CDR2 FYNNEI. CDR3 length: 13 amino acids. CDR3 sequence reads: CASHSDRNQPQHF.

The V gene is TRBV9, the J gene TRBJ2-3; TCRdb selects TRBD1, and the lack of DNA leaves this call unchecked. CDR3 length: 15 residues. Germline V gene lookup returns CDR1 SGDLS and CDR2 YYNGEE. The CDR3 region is CASSVSRESTDTQYF.

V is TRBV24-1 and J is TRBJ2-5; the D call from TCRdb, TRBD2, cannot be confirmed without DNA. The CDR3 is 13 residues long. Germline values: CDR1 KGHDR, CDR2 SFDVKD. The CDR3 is CATSDGGVETQYF.

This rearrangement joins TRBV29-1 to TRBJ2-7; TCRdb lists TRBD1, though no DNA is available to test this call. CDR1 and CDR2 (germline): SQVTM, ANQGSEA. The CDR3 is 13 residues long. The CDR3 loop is CSVGPRGGYEQYF.

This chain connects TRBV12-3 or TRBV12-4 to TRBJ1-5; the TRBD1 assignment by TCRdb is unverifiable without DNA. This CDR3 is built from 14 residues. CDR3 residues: CASSLRATNQPQHF.

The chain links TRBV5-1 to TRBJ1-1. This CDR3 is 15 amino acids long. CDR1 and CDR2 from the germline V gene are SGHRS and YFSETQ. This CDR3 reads CASSLSTVANTEAFF. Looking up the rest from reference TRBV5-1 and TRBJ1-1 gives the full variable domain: KAGVTQTPRYLIKTRGQQVTLSCSPISGHRSVSWYQQTPGQGLQFLFEYFSETQRNKGNFPGRFSGRQFSNSRSEMNVSTLELGDSALYLCASSLSTVANTEAFFGQGTRLTVV.

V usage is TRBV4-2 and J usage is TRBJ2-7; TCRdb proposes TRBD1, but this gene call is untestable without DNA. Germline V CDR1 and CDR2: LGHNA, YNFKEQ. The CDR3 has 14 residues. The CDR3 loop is CASSPPGAMGEQYF.

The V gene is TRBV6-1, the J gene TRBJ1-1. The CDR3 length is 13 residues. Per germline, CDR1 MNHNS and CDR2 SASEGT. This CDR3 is CASSVNENTEAFF.

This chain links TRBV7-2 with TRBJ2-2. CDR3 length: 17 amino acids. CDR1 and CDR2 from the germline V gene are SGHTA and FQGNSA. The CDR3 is CASSRSSGFSNTGELFF.

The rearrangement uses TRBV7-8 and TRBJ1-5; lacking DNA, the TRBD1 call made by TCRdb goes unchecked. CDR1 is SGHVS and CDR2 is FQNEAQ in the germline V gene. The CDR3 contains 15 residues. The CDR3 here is CASSLRQGAWQPQHF.

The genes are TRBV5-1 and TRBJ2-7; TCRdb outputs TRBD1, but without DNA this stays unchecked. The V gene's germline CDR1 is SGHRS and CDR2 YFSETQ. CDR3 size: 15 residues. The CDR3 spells CASSTGQGIGHEQYF.

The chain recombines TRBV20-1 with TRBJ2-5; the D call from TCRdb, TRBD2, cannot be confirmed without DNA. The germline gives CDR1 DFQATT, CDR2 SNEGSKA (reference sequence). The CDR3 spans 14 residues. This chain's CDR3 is CSAPLAGVKETQYF.